This record concerns one T cell receptor beta chain sequence. This specimen comes from a study of blood T cell repertoires in COVID-19. Study-level background: Acute and convalescent COVID-19 samples came from the United States, Italy and Spain.

Per the original methods: Amplified reference gene primers provided the basis for estimating nucleated cell counts. Sequencing was performed with immunoSEQ multiplex PCR; in TCRdb, only in-frame clones are kept and a portion is missing. V, J and clone size derive from that table, while D and trimming were established from the DNA sequence. The table shows under 200,000 clones, with approximately 90% occurring only once. Germline values: CDR1 SNHLY, CDR2 FYNNEI. This CDR3 spans 14 amino acids. Trimming cost V 7 bases and J 5 bases; bases outside gene matches: 7. The sequencing input was peripheral blood. This TCR was sampled from a man aged 18 to 35 with active or convalescent COVID-19. This chain uses TRBV2 with TRBJ1-4, with 7 positions matching TRBD1. In DNA, the CDR3 is TGTGCCAGCATAGGTTGGGACAGAAATGAAAAACTGTTTTTT. This gives the protein CASIGWDRNEKLFF.